Listed here are 3 T cell receptor beta chains from one sample, sequenced in a study of blood T cell repertoires in COVID-19. TCRdb's table, derived via immunoSEQ multiplex PCR, lists solely in-frame clones and lacks some. The data contain over 100,000 clones, 85% to 90% of them singletons. The specimen was peripheral blood. Receptors originate from a human donor in a cohort sampled during active COVID-19.

The chain recombines TRBV11-2 with TRBJ2-5, with TRBD2 identical over 8 bases. CDR3 length equals 15 residues. The germline gives CDR1 SGHAT, CDR2 FQNNGV. Trimming at V came to 1 base and at J to 4 bases, leaving 5 bases not matched to a gene. The CDR3 sequence: CASSLGSGMRETQYF. CDR3 nucleotide sequence: TGTGCCAGCAGCTTAGGTAGCGGGATGAGAGAGACCCAGTACTTC.

The genes are TRBV18 and TRBJ1-3; the D gene is possibly TRBD1 (5 bases). V was cut by 5 bases and J by 8 bases, with 7 bases left in between. The germline V gene has CDR1 KGHSH and CDR2 LQKENI. The CDR3 has 11 amino acids. CDR3 loop: CASSGADTIYF. CDR3 nucleotides: TGTGCCAGCTCAGGGGCGGACACCATATATTTT.

The V and J genes are TRBV3-1 (or the pseudogene TRBV3-2) and TRBJ2-1; 15 positions match TRBD2. The germline CDR1 and CDR2 sequences are LGHDT and YNNKEL (reference sequence). The V segment lost 4 bases and the J segment 6 bases; nucleotides outside the gene matches: 7. CDR3 size: 17 residues. The CDR3 spells CASSRGLAGGLGNEQFF. The CDR3 coding sequence is TGTGCCAGCAGCCGTGGACTAGCGGGGGGGTTGGGCAATGAGCAGTTCTTC.